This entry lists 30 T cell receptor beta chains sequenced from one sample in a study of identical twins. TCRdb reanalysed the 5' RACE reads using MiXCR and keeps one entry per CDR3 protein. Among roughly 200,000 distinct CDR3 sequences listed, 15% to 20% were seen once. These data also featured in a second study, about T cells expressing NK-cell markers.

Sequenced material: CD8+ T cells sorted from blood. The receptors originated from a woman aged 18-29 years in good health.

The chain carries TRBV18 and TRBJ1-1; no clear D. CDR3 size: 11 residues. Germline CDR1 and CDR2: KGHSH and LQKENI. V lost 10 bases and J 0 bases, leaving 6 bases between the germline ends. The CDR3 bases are TGTGCCACCACCATGAACACTGAAGCTTTCTTT. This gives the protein CATTMNTEAFF.

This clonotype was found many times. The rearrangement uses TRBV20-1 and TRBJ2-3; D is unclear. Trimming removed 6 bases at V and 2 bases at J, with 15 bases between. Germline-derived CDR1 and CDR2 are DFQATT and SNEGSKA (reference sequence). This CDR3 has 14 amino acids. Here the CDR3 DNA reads TGCAGTGCCCCACCGGAACTAAACACAGATACGCAGTATTTT. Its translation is CSAPPELNTDTQYF.

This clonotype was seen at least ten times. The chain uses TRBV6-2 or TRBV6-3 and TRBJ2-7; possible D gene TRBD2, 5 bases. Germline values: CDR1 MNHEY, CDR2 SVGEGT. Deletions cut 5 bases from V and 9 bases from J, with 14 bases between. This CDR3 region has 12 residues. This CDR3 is CASSPGAGWQYF. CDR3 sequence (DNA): TGTGCCAGCAGTCCCGGTGCGGGTTGGCAGTACTTC.

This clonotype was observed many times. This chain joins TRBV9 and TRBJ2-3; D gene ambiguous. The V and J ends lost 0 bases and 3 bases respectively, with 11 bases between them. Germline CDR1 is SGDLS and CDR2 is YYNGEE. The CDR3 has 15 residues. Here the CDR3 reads CASSVEPDFTDTQYF. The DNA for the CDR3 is TGTGCCAGCAGCGTAGAGCCAGACTTTACAGATACGCAGTATTTT.

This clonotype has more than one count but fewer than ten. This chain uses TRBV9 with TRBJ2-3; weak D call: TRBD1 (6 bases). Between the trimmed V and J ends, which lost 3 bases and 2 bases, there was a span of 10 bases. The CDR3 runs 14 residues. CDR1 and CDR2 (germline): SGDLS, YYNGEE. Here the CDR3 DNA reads TGTGCCAGCAGCGATGGACAGCCCACAGATACGCAGTATTTT. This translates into CASSDGQPTDTQYF.

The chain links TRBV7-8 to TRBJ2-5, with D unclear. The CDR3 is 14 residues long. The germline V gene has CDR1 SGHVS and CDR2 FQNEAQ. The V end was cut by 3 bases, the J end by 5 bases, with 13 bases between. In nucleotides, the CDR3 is TGTGCCAGCAGCTTGTTAACCCGTGCGGAGACCCAGTACTTC. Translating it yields CASSLLTRAETQYF.

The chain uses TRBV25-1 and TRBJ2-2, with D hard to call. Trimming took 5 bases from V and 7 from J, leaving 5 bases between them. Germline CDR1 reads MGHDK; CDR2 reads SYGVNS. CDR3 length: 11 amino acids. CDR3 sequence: CASSRLGELFF. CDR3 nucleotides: TGTGCCAGCAGTCGTCTCGGGGAGCTGTTTTTT.

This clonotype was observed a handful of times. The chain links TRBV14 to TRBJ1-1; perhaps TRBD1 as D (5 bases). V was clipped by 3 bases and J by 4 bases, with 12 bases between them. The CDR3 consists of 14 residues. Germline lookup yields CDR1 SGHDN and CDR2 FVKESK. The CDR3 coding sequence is TGTGCCAGCAGCCACATAGGAGGGGTCACTGAAGCTTTCTTT. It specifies CASSHIGGVTEAFF.

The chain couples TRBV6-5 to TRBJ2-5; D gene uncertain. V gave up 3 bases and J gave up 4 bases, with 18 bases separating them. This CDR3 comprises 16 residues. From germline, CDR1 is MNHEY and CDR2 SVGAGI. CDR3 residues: CASSYLSVSVGETQYF. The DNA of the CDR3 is TGTGCCAGCAGTTATCTTAGTGTATCGGTGGGAGAGACCCAGTACTTC.

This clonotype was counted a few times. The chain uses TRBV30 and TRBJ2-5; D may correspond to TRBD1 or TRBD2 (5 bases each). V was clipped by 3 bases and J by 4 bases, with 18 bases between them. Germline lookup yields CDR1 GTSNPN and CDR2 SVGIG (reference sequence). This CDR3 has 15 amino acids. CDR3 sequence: CAWRPGRRKGETQYF. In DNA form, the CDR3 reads TGTGCCTGGAGACCGGGACGTCGAAAAGGAGAGACCCAGTACTTC.

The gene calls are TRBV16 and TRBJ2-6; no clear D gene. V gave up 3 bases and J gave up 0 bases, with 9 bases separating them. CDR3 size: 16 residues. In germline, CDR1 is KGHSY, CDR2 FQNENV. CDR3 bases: TGTGCCAGCAGCCACAACAAGGTCTCTGGGGCCAACGTCCTGACTTTC. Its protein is CASSHNKVSGANVLTF.

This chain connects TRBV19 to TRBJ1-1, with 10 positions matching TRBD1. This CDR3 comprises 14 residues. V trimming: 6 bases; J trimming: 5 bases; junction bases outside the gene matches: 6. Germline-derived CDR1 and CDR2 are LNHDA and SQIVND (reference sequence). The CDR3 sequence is CASSIPGQGTEAFF. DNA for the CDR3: TGTGCCAGTAGCATCCCGGGACAGGGGACTGAAGCTTTCTTT.

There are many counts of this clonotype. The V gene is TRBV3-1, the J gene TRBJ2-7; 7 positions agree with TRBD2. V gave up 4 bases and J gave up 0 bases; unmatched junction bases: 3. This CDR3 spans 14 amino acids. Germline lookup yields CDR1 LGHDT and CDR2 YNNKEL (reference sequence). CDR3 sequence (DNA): TGTGCCAGCAGCCTCGGCGGGGGCTCCTACGAGCAGTACTTC. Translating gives CASSLGGGSYEQYF.

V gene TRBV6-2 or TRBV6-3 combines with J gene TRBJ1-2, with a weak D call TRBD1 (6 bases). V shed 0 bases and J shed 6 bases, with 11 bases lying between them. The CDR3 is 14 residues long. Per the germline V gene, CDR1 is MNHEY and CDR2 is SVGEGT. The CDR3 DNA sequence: TGTGCCAGCAGTTACTCTACAGGGCTTAATGGCTACACCTTC. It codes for CASSYSTGLNGYTF.

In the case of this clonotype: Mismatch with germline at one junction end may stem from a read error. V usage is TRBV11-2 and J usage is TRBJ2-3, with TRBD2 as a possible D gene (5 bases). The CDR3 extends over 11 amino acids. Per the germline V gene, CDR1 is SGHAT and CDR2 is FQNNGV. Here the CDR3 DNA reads TGTGCCAGCAGCTTAGGTCCGGGAACCTCTTTT. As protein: CASSLGPGTSF.

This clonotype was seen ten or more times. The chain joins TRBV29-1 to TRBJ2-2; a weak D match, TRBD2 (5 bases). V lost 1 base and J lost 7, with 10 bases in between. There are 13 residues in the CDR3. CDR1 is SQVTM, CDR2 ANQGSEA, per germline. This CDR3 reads CSVEATSNGELFF. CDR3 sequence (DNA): TGCAGCGTTGAAGCCACTAGTAACGGGGAGCTGTTTTTT.

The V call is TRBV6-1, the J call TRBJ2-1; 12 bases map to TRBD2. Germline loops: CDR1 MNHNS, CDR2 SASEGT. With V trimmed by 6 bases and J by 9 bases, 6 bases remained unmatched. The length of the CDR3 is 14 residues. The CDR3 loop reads CASSPSGGAGEQFF. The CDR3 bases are TGTGCCAGCAGCCCTAGCGGGGGGGCTGGTGAGCAGTTCTTC.

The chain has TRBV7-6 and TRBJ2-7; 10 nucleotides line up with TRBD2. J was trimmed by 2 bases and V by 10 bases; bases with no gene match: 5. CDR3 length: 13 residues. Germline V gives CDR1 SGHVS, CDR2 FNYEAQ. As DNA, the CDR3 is TGTGCCACTAGCGGGGGCCCAACCTACGAGCAGTACTTC. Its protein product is CATSGGPTYEQYF.

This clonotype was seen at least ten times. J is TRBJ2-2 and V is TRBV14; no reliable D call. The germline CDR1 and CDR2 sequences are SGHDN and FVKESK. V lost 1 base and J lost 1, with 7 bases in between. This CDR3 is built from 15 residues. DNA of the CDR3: TGTGCCAGCAGCCAAGGTGCAGGGAACACCGGGGAGCTGTTTTTT. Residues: CASSQGAGNTGELFF.

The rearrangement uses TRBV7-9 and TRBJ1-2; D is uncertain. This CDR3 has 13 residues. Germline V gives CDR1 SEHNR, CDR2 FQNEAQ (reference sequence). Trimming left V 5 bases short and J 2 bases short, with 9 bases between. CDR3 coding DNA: TGTGCCAGCAGCCGAGGGCCGAACTATGGCTACACCTTC. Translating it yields CASSRGPNYGYTF.

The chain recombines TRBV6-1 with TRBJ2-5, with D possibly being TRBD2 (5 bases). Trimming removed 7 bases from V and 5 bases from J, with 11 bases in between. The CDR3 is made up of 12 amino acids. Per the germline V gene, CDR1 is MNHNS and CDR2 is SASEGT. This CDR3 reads CASKGGHETQYF. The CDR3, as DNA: TGTGCCAGCAAAGGAGGCCACGAGACCCAGTACTTC.

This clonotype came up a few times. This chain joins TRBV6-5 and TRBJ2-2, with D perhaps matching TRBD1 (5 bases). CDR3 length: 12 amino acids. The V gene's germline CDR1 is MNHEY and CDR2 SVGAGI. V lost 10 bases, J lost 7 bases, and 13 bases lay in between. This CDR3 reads CATTPGNGELFF. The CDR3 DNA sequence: TGTGCCACCACGCCAGGGAACGGGGAGCTGTTTTTT.

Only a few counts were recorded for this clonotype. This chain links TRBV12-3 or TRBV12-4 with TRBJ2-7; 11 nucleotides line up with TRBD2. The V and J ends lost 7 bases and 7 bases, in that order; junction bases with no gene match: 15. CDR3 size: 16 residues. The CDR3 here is CASTRLAGRSRREQYF. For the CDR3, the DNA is TGTGCCAGCACGCGACTAGCGGGACGTTCCAGGAGGGAGCAGTACTTC.

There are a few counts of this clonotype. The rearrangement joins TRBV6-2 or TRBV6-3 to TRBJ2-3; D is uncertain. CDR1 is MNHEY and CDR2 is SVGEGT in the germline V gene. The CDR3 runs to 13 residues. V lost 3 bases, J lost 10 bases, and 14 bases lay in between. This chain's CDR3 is CASSYAPQDAQYF. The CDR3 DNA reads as TGTGCCAGCAGTTATGCGCCCCAGGATGCGCAGTATTTT.

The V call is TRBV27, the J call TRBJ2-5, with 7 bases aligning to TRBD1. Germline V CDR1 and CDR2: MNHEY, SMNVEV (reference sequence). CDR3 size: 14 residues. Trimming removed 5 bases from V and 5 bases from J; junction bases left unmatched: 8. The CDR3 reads CASSTRGRGETQYF. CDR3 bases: TGTGCCAGCAGTACAAGGGGCAGGGGGGAGACCCAGTACTTC.

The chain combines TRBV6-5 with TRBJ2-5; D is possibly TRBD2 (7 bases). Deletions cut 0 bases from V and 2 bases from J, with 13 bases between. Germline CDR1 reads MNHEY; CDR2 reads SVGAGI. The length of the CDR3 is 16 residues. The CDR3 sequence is CASSYSLGGPQETQYF. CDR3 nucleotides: TGTGCCAGCAGTTACTCGCTCGGGGGGCCGCAAGAGACCCAGTACTTC.

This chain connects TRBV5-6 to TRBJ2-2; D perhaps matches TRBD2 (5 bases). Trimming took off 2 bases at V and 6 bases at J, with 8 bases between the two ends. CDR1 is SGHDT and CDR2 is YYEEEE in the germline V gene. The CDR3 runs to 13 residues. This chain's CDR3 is CASSFGSSGELFF. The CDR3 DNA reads TGTGCCAGCAGCTTTGGGAGTTCCGGGGAGCTGTTTTTT.

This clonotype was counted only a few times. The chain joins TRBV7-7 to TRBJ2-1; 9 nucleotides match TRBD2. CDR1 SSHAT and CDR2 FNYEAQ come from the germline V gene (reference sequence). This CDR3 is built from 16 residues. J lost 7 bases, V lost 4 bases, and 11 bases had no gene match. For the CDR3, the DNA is TGTGCCAGCAGCTCTCTGTCTAGCGGGACATGGAATGAGCAGTTCTTC. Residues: CASSSLSSGTWNEQFF.

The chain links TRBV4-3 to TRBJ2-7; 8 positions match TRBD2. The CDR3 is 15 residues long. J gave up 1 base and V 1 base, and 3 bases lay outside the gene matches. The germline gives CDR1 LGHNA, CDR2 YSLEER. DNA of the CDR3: TGCGCCAGCAGCCAAGTAGCGGGATCGTCCTACGAGCAGTACTTC. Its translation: CASSQVAGSSYEQYF.

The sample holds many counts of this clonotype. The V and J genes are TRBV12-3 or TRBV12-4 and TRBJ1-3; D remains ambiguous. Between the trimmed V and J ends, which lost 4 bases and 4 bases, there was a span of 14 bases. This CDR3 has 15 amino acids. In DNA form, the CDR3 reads TGTGCCAGCAGTTATCACCGACTTTGGGGAAACACCATATATTTT. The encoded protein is CASSYHRLWGNTIYF.